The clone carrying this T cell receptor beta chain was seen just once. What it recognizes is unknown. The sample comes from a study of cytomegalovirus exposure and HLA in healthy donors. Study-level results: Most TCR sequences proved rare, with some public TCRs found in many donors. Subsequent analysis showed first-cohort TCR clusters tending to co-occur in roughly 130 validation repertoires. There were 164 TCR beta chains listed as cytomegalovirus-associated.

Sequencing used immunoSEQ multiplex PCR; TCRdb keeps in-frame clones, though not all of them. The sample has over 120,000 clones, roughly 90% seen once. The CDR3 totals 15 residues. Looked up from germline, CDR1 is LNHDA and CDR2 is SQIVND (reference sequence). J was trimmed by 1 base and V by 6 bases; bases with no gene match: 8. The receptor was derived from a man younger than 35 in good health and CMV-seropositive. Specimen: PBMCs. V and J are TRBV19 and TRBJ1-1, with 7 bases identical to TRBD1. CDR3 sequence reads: CASSPGQAPNTEAFF. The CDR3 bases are TGTGCCAGTAGCCCCGGACAGGCCCCGAACACTGAAGCTTTCTTT.